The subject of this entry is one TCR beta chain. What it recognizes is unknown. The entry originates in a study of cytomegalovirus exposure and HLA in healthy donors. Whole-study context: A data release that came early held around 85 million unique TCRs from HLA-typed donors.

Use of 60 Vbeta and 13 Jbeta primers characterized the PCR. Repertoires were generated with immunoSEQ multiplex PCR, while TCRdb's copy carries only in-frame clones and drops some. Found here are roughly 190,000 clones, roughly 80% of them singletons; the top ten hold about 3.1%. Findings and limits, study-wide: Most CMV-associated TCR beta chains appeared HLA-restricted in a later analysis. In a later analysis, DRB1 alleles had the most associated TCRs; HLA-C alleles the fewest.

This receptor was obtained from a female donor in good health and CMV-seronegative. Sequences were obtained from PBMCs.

CDR3 region: CASSLVGDPGLDNEQFF. The CDR3, as DNA: TGTGCCAGCAGCTTAGTGGGGGACCCGGGACTAGACAATGAGCAGTTCTTC. The rearrangement joins TRBV7-3 to TRBJ2-1, with 8 bases lining up with TRBD2. V was pared by 2 bases and J by 5 bases, with 11 bases of the junction left unmatched. Germline CDR1 SGHTA, CDR2 FQGTGA. The CDR3 is 17 amino acids.